Listed below are T cell receptor beta chains from one sample, sequenced in a study of Tregs in tolerant kidney transplant recipients. Profiled with immunoSEQ multiplex PCR; TCRdb holds only in-frame clones, not every one. The table shows tens of thousands of clones, with roughly nine tenths occurring only once. What was sequenced was CD8+ T cells from blood. The origin of the receptors is a human donor in good health. Both conserved end residues are part of each CDR3. A D gene is named only where the DNA matches it firmly. Clone sizes are given selectively: once, few, many, or a class where the clone is expanded.

V gene	clone size	D gene	J gene	CDR3 protein	CDR3 DNA
TRBV27	.	.	TRBJ1-1	CASREGVENTEAFF	TGTGCCAGCAGGGAGGGGGTGGAGAACACTGAAGCTTTCTTT
TRBV30	.	TRBD1	TRBJ1-3	CAWASYRGLASGNTIYF	TGTGCCTGGGCTAGCTACAGGGGATTGGCCTCTGGAAACACCATATATTTT
TRBV19	.	TRBD2	TRBJ2-7	CASTFRGDIYVGEQYF	TGTGCCAGTACCTTCCGGGGGGATATCTACGTGGGCGAGCAGTACTTC
TRBV5-1	.	.	TRBJ1-5	CASSLAGGNQPQHF	TGCGCCAGCAGCTTGGCTGGGGGCAATCAGCCCCAGCATTTT
TRBV9	few	.	TRBJ1-2	CASGAAALSYGYTF	TGTGCCAGCGGAGCGGCCGCCCTTAGCTATGGCTACACCTTC
TRBV7-9	once	.	TRBJ2-7	CASSLGDRRQYF	TGTGCCAGCAGCTTAGGCGACAGGCGGCAGTACTTC
TRBV7-2	.	.	TRBJ2-3	CASSPGTMSTDTQYF	TGTGCCAGCAGTCCCGGAACTATGAGCACAGATACGCAGTATTTT
TRBV5-5	.	.	TRBJ1-2	CASSLRDMERYGYTF	TGTGCCAGCAGCTTGCGGGACATGGAGAGGTATGGCTACACCTTC
TRBV9	.	TRBD2	TRBJ2-7	CASSLGLAGEYEQYF	TGTGCCAGCAGCCTCGGACTAGCGGGAGAGTACGAGCAGTACTTC
TRBV11-2	.	.	TRBJ1-2	CASSLQEGSILDYGYTF	TGTGCCAGCAGCTTACAGGAGGGATCTATTCTGGACTATGGCTACACCTTC
TRBV4-2	.	TRBD1	TRBJ2-7	CASSPAGTGTHEQYF	TGTGCCAGCAGCCCCGCCGGGACAGGAACCCACGAGCAGTACTTC
TRBV7-9	.	.	TRBJ1-5	CASSPGVNQPQHF	TGTGCCAGCAGCCCAGGGGTCAATCAGCCCCAGCATTTT
TRBV5-4	.	.	TRBJ2-1	CASSLGRGAYNEQFF	TGTGCCAGCAGCTTGGGCAGGGGCGCTTACAATGAGCAGTTCTTC
TRBV5-1	.	TRBD2	TRBJ2-1	CASSLGPSGGAVNEQFF	TGCGCCAGCAGCTTGGGGCCTAGCGGGGGGGCCGTCAATGAGCAGTTCTTC
TRBV27	.	TRBD1	TRBJ2-7	CASSSYQGQVPYEQYF	TGTGCCAGCAGTTCATACCAGGGACAGGTGCCCTACGAGCAGTACTTC
TRBV9	.	.	TRBJ2-5	CASSLDRRQQETQYF	TGTGCCAGCAGCTTGGACAGACGACAGCAAGAGACCCAGTACTTC
TRBV4-1	.	TRBD1	TRBJ2-7	CASSPWDRGDEQYF	TGCGCCAGCAGCCCTTGGGACAGGGGGGATGAGCAGTACTTC
TRBV6-5	.	.	TRBJ1-2	CASSYSLAVANYGYTF	TGTGCCAGCAGTTACTCGTTGGCAGTCGCTAACTATGGCTACACCTTC
TRBV10-3	.	.	TRBJ1-2	CAIGTNGYTF	TGTGCCATCGGGACGAACGGCTACACCTTC
TRBV7-2	.	.	TRBJ2-7	CASSFPPGGEWYEQYF	TGTGCCAGCAGCTTCCCCCCCGGGGGAGAGTGGTACGAGCAGTACTTC
TRBV7-9	.	.	TRBJ1-2	CASSLVGSGHGYTF	TGTGCCAGCAGCTTAGTAGGGTCAGGGCATGGCTACACCTTC